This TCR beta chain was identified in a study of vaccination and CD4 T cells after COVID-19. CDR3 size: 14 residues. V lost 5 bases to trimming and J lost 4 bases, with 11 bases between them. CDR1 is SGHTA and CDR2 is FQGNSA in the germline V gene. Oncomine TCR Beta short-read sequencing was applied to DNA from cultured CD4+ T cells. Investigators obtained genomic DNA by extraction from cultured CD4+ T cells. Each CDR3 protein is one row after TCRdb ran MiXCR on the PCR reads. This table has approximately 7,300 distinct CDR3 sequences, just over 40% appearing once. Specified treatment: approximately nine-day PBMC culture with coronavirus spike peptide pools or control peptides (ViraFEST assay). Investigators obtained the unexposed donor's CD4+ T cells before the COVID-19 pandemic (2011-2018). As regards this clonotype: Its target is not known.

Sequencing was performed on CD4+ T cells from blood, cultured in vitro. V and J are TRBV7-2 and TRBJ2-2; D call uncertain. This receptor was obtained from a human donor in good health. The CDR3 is CASSHLNATGELFF. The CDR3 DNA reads TGTGCCAGCAGCCACCTTAACGCCACCGGGGAGCTGTTTTTT.